These 30 T cell receptor beta chains were all obtained from the same sample, sequenced in a study of blood T cell repertoires in COVID-19. Libraries were prepared by immunoSEQ multiplex PCR; TCRdb keeps only in-frame clonotypes and omits some of them. The repertoire holds more than 300,000 clones, with around 87% as singletons. The specimen was peripheral blood. The source of these receptors is a woman younger than 45 with COVID-19, enrolled during active disease.

The gene calls are TRBV5-4 and TRBJ2-5; 10 positions match TRBD1. Germline V gene lookup returns CDR1 SGHNT and CDR2 YYREEE (reference sequence). CDR3 length: 16 residues. V lost 4 bases to trimming and J lost 3 bases; unmatched junction nucleotides: 9. Here the CDR3 DNA reads TGTGCCAGCAGCCTGGCGGACAGGGGGATTGAAGAGACCCAGTACTTC. This translates into CASSLADRGIEETQYF.

This clone was recorded once. This rearrangement joins TRBV28 to TRBJ1-4, with 7 bases aligning to TRBD1. CDR1 and CDR2 (germline): MDHEN, SYDVKM. The CDR3 has 14 residues. V gave up 4 bases and J gave up 5 bases; unmatched junction bases: 4. The CDR3 reads CASSYPDRNEKLFF. DNA of the CDR3: TGTGCCAGCAGTTACCCGGACAGGAATGAAAAACTGTTTTTT.

This chain links TRBV9 with TRBJ1-1; 8 bases agree with TRBD1. Germline CDR1 SGDLS, CDR2 YYNGEE. The CDR3 loop spans 13 amino acids. The V gene end was trimmed by 2 bases and the J gene end by 8 bases; junction bases not matched to a gene: 5. CDR3 coding DNA: TGTGCCAGCAGCGTGGGGACAGGACAAGAAGCTTTCTTT. Translation: CASSVGTGQEAFF.

In this sample, this clone turned up a few times. The J gene is TRBJ2-7, the V gene TRBV4-1; 11 bases align to TRBD2. The CDR3 runs to 15 residues. Germline-derived CDR1 and CDR2 are MGHRA and YSYEKL. With 3 bases clipped from V and 1 base from J, the junction kept 2 bases outside the gene matches. As DNA, the CDR3 is TGCGCCAGCAGCCACCCTAGCGGGAGGTCCTACGAGCAGTACTTC. Translated, it gives CASSHPSGRSYEQYF.

The CDR3 DNA sequence: TGCGCCAGCAGCTCCCCGGGACAGCGAACCTACGAGCAGTACTTC. This gives the protein CASSSPGQRTYEQYF. The rearrangement links TRBV4-1 to TRBJ2-7, with 7 bases matching TRBD1. The germline gives CDR1 MGHRA, CDR2 YSYEKL. The CDR3 runs to 15 residues. V dropped 5 bases and J dropped 2; count of bases not matched to a gene: 9.

The sample holds one count of this clone. The chain recombines TRBV7-2 with TRBJ2-3; TRBD2 might be the D (6 bases). CDR1 is SGHTA and CDR2 is FQGNSA in the germline V gene. V lost 6 bases to trimming and J lost 2 bases, with 12 bases between them. The CDR3 runs 14 residues. CDR3 amino acids: CASSKGLYTDTQYF. The CDR3 nucleotides read TGTGCCAGCAGTAAGGGACTGTACACAGATACGCAGTATTTT.

This sequence joins TRBV6-5 and TRBJ2-7, with D uncertain. V was shortened by 5 bases and J by 0 bases, with 8 bases between the two germline ends. This CDR3 comprises 13 residues. Germline V CDR1 and CDR2: MNHEY, SVGAGI. This chain's CDR3 is CASSRDTSYEQYF. CDR3 sequence (DNA): TGTGCCAGCAGTCGTGACACCTCCTACGAGCAGTACTTC.

The chain joins TRBV19 to TRBJ2-5; 9 bases agree with TRBD2. The trim removed 6 bases at V and 5 bases at J, leaving 10 bases unmatched. The germline V gene encodes CDR1 LNHDA and CDR2 SQIVND (reference sequence). This CDR3 is 15 amino acids long. The CDR3 protein is CASSPWSSGSETQYF. CDR3 nucleotides: TGTGCCAGTAGCCCCTGGAGTAGCGGGAGTGAGACCCAGTACTTC.

This sequence joins TRBV4-2 and TRBJ1-4; D is undetermined. The CDR3 spans 15 residues. V was pared by 4 bases and J by 7 bases, with 16 bases between. Germline V gene data show CDR1 as LGHNA and CDR2 as YNFKEQ. CDR3 protein: CASSLFGRESEKLFF. CDR3 nucleotides: TGTGCCAGCAGCCTCTTCGGAAGGGAGAGTGAAAAACTGTTTTTT.

The genes are TRBV6-5 and TRBJ1-1, with a weak D call TRBD1 (6 bases). The CDR3 runs 15 residues. Germline CDR1 reads MNHEY; CDR2 reads SVGAGI. The ends were cut back, 0 bases at V and 5 bases at J, with 13 bases in the middle. CDR3 protein: CASSYSIGGGTEAFF. The CDR3 DNA reads as TGTGCCAGCAGTTACTCGATAGGGGGAGGGACTGAAGCTTTCTTT.

The rearrangement links TRBV10-1 to TRBJ2-3; 11 bases map to TRBD2. Trimming at V came to 8 bases and at J to 1 base, leaving 5 bases not matched to a gene. Germline V gene lookup returns CDR1 WNHNN and CDR2 SYGVQD (reference sequence). This CDR3 spans 15 amino acids. The CDR3 region is CASQPGLAGTDTQYF. The CDR3, as DNA: TGCGCCAGCCAGCCGGGACTAGCGGGCACAGATACGCAGTATTTT.

The rearrangement uses TRBV2 and TRBJ2-3, with TRBD2 matching over 7 bases. From germline, CDR1 is SNHLY and CDR2 FYNNEI. V lost 5 bases, J lost 1 base, and 9 bases stayed unmatched. The CDR3 spans 16 residues. CDR3 region: CASSPLSGKGTDTQYF. CDR3 sequence (DNA): TGTGCCAGCAGTCCTCTCAGCGGGAAGGGCACAGATACGCAGTATTTT.

Turning to this clone: Other DNA sequences from this sample encode an identical CDR3 as well. The chain carries TRBV6-5 and TRBJ1-1; the D is unclear. The CDR3 contains 11 residues. The V and J ends lost 5 bases and 4 bases respectively, with 5 bases between them. Looked up from germline, CDR1 is MNHEY and CDR2 is SVGAGI. CDR3 in amino acids: CASSRGTEAFF. The CDR3 coding sequence is TGTGCCAGCAGTCGGGGCACTGAAGCTTTCTTT.

This clone was seen only a few times. V usage is TRBV28 and J usage is TRBJ2-2; D not certain. This CDR3 region has 14 residues. Trimming stripped 7 bases from V and 3 bases from J, with 12 bases between. Germline V gene sequence: CDR1 MDHEN, CDR2 SYDVKM. CDR3 amino acids: CASIRSPDTGELFF. CDR3 nucleotides: TGTGCCAGCATCCGGAGCCCAGACACCGGGGAGCTGTTTTTT.

This chain links TRBV11-3 with TRBJ1-4, with D possibly being TRBD1 (5 bases). The CDR3 loop spans 14 amino acids. Germline V gives CDR1 SGHNT, CDR2 YENEEA. With 5 bases removed from V and 8 bases from J, the gap between germline ends came to 15 bases. CDR3 in amino acids: CASSHRRSGEKLFF. The CDR3 nucleotides are TGTGCCAGCAGCCACAGGAGATCAGGAGAAAAACTGTTTTTT.

The chain uses TRBV6-2 or TRBV6-3 and TRBJ2-7; TRBD1 agrees at 7 bases. J lost 7 bases, V lost 6 bases, and 9 bases had no gene match. This CDR3 has 13 amino acids. The V gene's germline CDR1 is MNHEY and CDR2 SVGEGT. The CDR3 nucleotides are TGTGCCAGCAGCCCCACAGGGGTAAAGGAGCAGTACTTC. Encoded protein: CASSPTGVKEQYF.

V and J are TRBV29-1 and TRBJ1-3, with no clear D. Trimming stripped 2 bases from V and 2 bases from J, with 10 bases between. This CDR3 spans 14 amino acids. Germline CDR1 and CDR2: SQVTM and ANQGSEA. CDR3 region: CSVESGKAGNTIYF. In nucleotides, the CDR3 is TGCAGCGTTGAATCGGGGAAGGCTGGAAACACCATATATTTT.

With respect to this clone: The sample contains more than one DNA sequence encoding this CDR3. The chain uses TRBV7-2 and TRBJ1-6; 9 bases fit TRBD1. The V gene's germline CDR1 is SGHTA and CDR2 FQGNSA. The CDR3 consists of 14 residues. After removal of 4 bases from V and 8 bases from J, the junction contained 3 bases not matched to a gene. This CDR3 reads CASSSGQGYSPLHF. In DNA, the CDR3 is TGTGCCAGCAGCTCCGGACAGGGGTATTCACCCCTCCACTTT.

The genes are TRBV28 and TRBJ1-2; 7 bases are shared with TRBD1. This CDR3 has 15 amino acids. Trimming at V came to 4 bases and at J to 3 bases, leaving 8 bases not matched to a gene. CDR1 is MDHEN, CDR2 SYDVKM, per germline. The CDR3 here is CASSSFNRGDYGYTF. CDR3 DNA sequence: TGTGCCAGCAGTTCCTTCAACAGGGGAGACTATGGCTACACCTTC.

A note on this clone: One end of the junction varies from germline; a read error may be responsible. The V gene is TRBV6-1, the J gene TRBJ2-7; tentatively, D is TRBD1 (6 bases). Germline V lookup: CDR1 MNHNS, CDR2 SASEGT. The CDR3 is 15 amino acids. The CDR3 DNA is TGTGCCAGCAATGAATATCTACAGGGCTCCTACGAGCAGTACTTC. It specifies CASNEYLQGSYEQYF.

The chain joins TRBV28 to TRBJ1-1, with 9 bases aligning to TRBD1. The length of the CDR3 is 12 residues. Germline loops: CDR1 MDHEN, CDR2 SYDVKM. Unmatched junction bases numbered 3, after V lost 8 bases and J lost 5 bases. The CDR3 here is CASGGTGTEAFF. CDR3 DNA sequence: TGTGCCAGCGGCGGGACAGGGACTGAAGCTTTCTTT.

The chain joins TRBV24-1 to TRBJ2-1; 10 nucleotides align to TRBD2. V dropped 9 bases and J dropped 1; count of bases not matched to a gene: 2. The CDR3 runs to 14 residues. In germline, CDR1 is KGHDR, CDR2 SFDVKD. The CDR3 bases are TGTGCCACCGCTAGCGGGAGTTCCTACAATGAGCAGTTCTTC. Protein: CATASGSSYNEQFF.

V gene TRBV5-6 combines with J gene TRBJ2-7; 8 positions agree with TRBD2. V dropped 5 bases and J dropped 1; count of bases not matched to a gene: 5. The CDR3 has 14 residues. From germline, CDR1 is SGHDT and CDR2 YYEEEE. CDR3 region: CASRSSGGSYEQYF. CDR3 sequence (DNA): TGTGCCAGCAGATCCAGCGGGGGATCCTACGAGCAGTACTTC.

This chain joins TRBV15 and TRBJ2-1; TRBD2 agrees at 8 bases. The V segment lost 0 bases and the J segment 6 bases; nucleotides outside the gene matches: 4. Germline values: CDR1 LNHNV, CDR2 YYDKDF (reference sequence). CDR3 size: 15 residues. The CDR3 sequence: CATSRDGLALNEQFF. The CDR3 DNA reads as TGTGCCACCAGCAGAGATGGACTAGCTCTCAATGAGCAGTTCTTC.

This chain links TRBV9 with TRBJ1-1, with 8 bases lining up with TRBD1. The CDR3 extends over 15 amino acids. The germline V gene encodes CDR1 SGDLS and CDR2 YYNGEE. Trimming at V came to 1 base and at J to 4 bases, leaving 6 bases not matched to a gene. This CDR3 reads CASSVSYQGATEAFF. DNA for the CDR3: TGTGCCAGCAGCGTATCCTACCAGGGGGCCACTGAAGCTTTCTTT.

This rearrangement joins TRBV6-2 or TRBV6-3 to TRBJ2-7, with 10 bases fitting TRBD2. The germline V gene encodes CDR1 MNHEY and CDR2 SVGEGT. CDR3 length: 16 residues. After removal of 2 bases from V and 2 bases from J, the junction contained 6 bases not matched to a gene. DNA for the CDR3: TGTGCCAGCAGTTACAAAGGGACTAGCGCAACCTACGAGCAGTACTTC. Its protein is CASSYKGTSATYEQYF.

In this sample, this clone turned up many times. The chain joins TRBV7-9 to TRBJ2-1; 11 bases line up with TRBD2. The CDR3 spans 15 residues. The germline CDR1 and CDR2 sequences are SEHNR and FQNEAQ (reference sequence). Germline trimming cut 5 bases from V and 2 bases from J; bases unmatched to any gene: 2. Here the CDR3 DNA reads TGTGCCAGCAGCCCGGGACTAGCGGCCTACAATGAGCAGTTCTTC. Translated: CASSPGLAAYNEQFF. Using reference TRBV7-9 and TRBJ2-1 for the parts outside the CDR3, the full variable domain is DTGVSQNPRHKITKRGQNVTFRCDPISEHNRLYWYRQTLGQGPEFLTYFQNEAQLEKSRLLSDRFSAERPKGSFSTLEIQRTEQGDSAMYLCASSPGLAAYNEQFFGPGTRLTVL.

This chain connects TRBV7-2 to TRBJ1-4; 9 bases are a match to TRBD1. Per germline, CDR1 SGHTA and CDR2 FQGNSA. CDR3 size: 13 residues. After removal of 5 bases from V and 11 bases from J, the junction contained 6 bases not matched to a gene. The CDR3 here is CASSTPGQGKLFF. The CDR3 nucleotides read TGTGCCAGCAGCACCCCGGGACAGGGCAAACTGTTTTTT.

A few counts support this clone. The CDR3: CASPPREMTGLASFSGQFF. Written as DNA, the CDR3 is TGTGCCAGCCCCCCCAGGGAAATGACGGGACTAGCGTCTTTTTCTGGGCAGTTCTTC. V and J are TRBV28 and TRBJ2-1; 10 bases fit TRBD2. V trimming: 8 bases; J trimming: 12 bases; junction bases outside the gene matches: 28. The CDR3 covers 19 residues. Germline-derived CDR1 and CDR2 are MDHEN and SYDVKM.

DNA for the CDR3: TGTGCCAGCAGCCCCCAACGCGGCGCTTACTACGAGCAGTACTTC. Its translation: CASSPQRGAYYEQYF. V is TRBV7-8 and J is TRBJ2-7; no reliable D call. Germline CDR1 is SGHVS and CDR2 is FQNEAQ. The CDR3 covers 15 residues. V lost 5 bases to trimming and J lost 3 bases, with 17 bases between them. Filled out from reference TRBV7-8 and TRBJ2-7, the complete variable domain reads GAGVSQSPRYKVAKRGQDVALRCDPISGHVSLFWYQQALGQGPEFLTYFQNEAQLDKSGLPSDRFFAERPEGSVSTLKIQRTQQEDSAVYLCASSPQRGAYYEQYFGPGTRLTVT.